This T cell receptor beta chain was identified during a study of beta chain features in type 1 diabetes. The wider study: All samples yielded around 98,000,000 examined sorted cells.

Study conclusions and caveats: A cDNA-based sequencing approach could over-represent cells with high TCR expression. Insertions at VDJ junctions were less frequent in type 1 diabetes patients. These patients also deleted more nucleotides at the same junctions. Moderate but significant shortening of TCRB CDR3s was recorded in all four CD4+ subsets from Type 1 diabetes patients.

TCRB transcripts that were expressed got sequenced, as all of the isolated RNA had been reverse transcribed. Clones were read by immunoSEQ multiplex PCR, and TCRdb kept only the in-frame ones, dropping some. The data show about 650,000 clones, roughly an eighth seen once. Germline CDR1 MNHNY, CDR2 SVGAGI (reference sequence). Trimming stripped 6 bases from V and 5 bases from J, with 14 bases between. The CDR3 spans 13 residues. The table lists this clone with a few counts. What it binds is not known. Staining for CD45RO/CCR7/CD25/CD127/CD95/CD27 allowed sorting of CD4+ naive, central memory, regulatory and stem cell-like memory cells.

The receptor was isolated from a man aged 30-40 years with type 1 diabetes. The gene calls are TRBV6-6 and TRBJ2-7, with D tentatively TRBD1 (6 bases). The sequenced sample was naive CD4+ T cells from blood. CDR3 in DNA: TGTGCCAGCAGAGGGACACCATGGAACGAGCAGTACTTC. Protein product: CASRGTPWNEQYF.